Sequencing of this T cell receptor (beta chain) was carried out in a study of response to subunit inactivated influenza vaccine. One entry per CDR3 protein results from TCRdb running MiXCR on the RT-PCR reads. Among roughly 630,000 distinct CDR3 sequences, 14% were seen once, and the ten largest hold about 7.6%. This clonotype was found many times. With 6 bases removed from V and 3 bases from J, the gap between germline ends came to 9 bases. Germline V gene lookup returns CDR1 MNHNY and CDR2 SVGAGI (reference sequence). The length of the CDR3 is 12 residues. The chain links TRBV6-6 to TRBJ2-7; D might be TRBD1 (6 bases). The sample was PBMCs from blood, taken 14 to 15 days before vaccination. The clonotype comes from a man aged 45-65 years who received an inactivated influenza vaccine. The CDR3 DNA follows: TGTGCCAGCAGCAAGGACAGCTACGAGCAGTACTTC. It encodes CASSKDSYEQYF.